This TCR beta chain was sequenced during a study of T cells in Graves' hyperthyroidism and ophthalmopathy. Study results and limitations: A model of 13 V-J features distinguished ophthalmopathy from stable hyperthyroidism. Also found in blood were most expanded thyroid clonotypes above 0.001.

CDR1 is GTSNPN and CDR2 is SVGIG in the germline V gene (reference sequence). The CDR3 loop spans 15 amino acids. The V end was cut by 3 bases, the J end by 1 base, with 15 bases between. RNA transcripts served as the template for amplifying TCR beta CDR3 regions. The HTBI set primed first-round TCR CDR3 RT-PCR. TCRdb re-called the multiplex PCR reads through MiXCR, storing one row per CDR3 protein. The sample has about 710,000 distinct CDR3 sequences, about 15% seen once. Graves' hyperthyroidism was deemed stable given no ophthalmopathy progression within 18 months. Uncontrolled infection, other autoimmune disease, pregnancy or lactation barred patients from enrollment. This clonotype turned up a few times. Its antigen is unidentified.

This receptor was identified in a man between 18 and 35 years old with Graves' hyperthyroidism. The rearrangement links TRBV30 to TRBJ1-2; D might be TRBD1 (5 bases). Sequencing input: blood. Written as DNA, the CDR3 is TGTGCCTGGAGCCGAGGGGAGGGGATTAACTATGGCTACACCTTC. It encodes CAWSRGEGINYGYTF.